The 21 T cell receptor beta chains presented below share a single source sample, sequenced in a study of control samples from healthy donors and cancer patients. Repertoires were generated with immunoSEQ multiplex PCR, while TCRdb's copy carries only in-frame clones and drops some. The sample lists under 150,000 clones; roughly 88% were seen once. Source material: blood. Receptor source: a man in his forties in good health.

The V and J genes are TRBV5-1 and TRBJ2-2; TRBD2 matches 10 bases. CDR3 length: 17 amino acids. V lost 0 bases to trimming and J lost 5 bases; unmatched junction nucleotides: 7. Germline lookup yields CDR1 SGHRS and CDR2 YFSETQ. DNA of the CDR3: TGCGCCAGCAGCTTGGAGCGGGGGGGCCGAGGGACCGGGGAGCTGTTTTTT. Residues: CASSLERGGRGTGELFF. The full variable domain, rest sourced from reference TRBV5-1 and TRBJ2-2, is KAGVTQTPRYLIKTRGQQVTLSCSPISGHRSVSWYQQTPGQGLQFLFEYFSETQRNKGNFPGRFSGRQFSNSRSEMNVSTLELGDSALYLCASSLERGGRGTGELFFGEGSRLTVL.

This sequence joins TRBV7-2 and TRBJ2-3, with 9 bases fitting TRBD2. CDR3 length: 16 amino acids. Losses at the gene ends were 3 bases for V and 5 bases for J; bases not matched to a gene: 9. In germline, CDR1 is SGHTA, CDR2 FQGNSA. The DNA for the CDR3 is TGTGCCAGCAGCTTTAGCAGCGGGGGGCGGGGAGATACGCAGTATTTT. Amino acid sequence: CASSFSSGGRGDTQYF.

V usage is TRBV15 and J usage is TRBJ2-6, with a possible D match to TRBD2 (6 bases). From germline, CDR1 is LNHNV and CDR2 YYDKDF (reference sequence). Trimming pared 4 bases from V and 0 bases from J, leaving 10 bases between. CDR3 length equals 16 residues. CDR3 in DNA: TGTGCCACCAGCACCCTGACTAGCTCTGGGGCCAACGTCCTGACTTTC. Protein sequence: CATSTLTSSGANVLTF.

DNA for the CDR3: TGTGCCAGCAGCCCACAGTTGGATAATTCACCCCTCCACTTT. It specifies CASSPQLDNSPLHF. V usage is TRBV6-2 or TRBV6-3 and J usage is TRBJ1-6, with no clear D. Germline-derived CDR1 and CDR2 are MNHEY and SVGEGT. The V end was cut by 6 bases, the J end by 5 bases, with 11 bases between. The CDR3 runs to 14 residues.

V gene TRBV6-2 or TRBV6-3 combines with J gene TRBJ1-1; D possibly corresponds to TRBD1 (5 bases). Germline V CDR1 and CDR2: MNHEY, SVGEGT. Trimming shortened V by 1 base and J by 3 bases, and 9 bases separated the two germline ends. CDR3 length: 14 amino acids. The CDR3 DNA sequence: TGTGCCAGCAGTTACTACGGACATTACACTGAAGCTTTCTTT. Protein: CASSYYGHYTEAFF.

The CDR3 nucleotides read TGTGCCAGCAGTCCCGACAGGGGGTCCTACAATGAGCAGTTCTTC. Its protein product is CASSPDRGSYNEQFF. The chain couples TRBV11-3 to TRBJ2-1, with TRBD1 identical over 9 bases. Per germline, CDR1 SGHNT and CDR2 YENEEA. J was trimmed by 1 base and V by 6 bases; bases with no gene match: 4. This CDR3 is built from 15 residues.

In this sample, this clone turned up once. The chain links TRBV3-1 (or the pseudogene TRBV3-2) to TRBJ1-4; D unresolved. V shed 6 bases and J shed 7 bases, with 21 bases lying between them. The germline V gene encodes CDR1 LGHDT and CDR2 YNNKEL (reference sequence). The CDR3 sequence is 16 residues long. For the CDR3, the DNA is TGTGCCAGCAGTTTTATGGGGAGGAAGGTTACTGAAAAACTGTTTTTT. Translation gives CASSFMGRKVTEKLFF.

V and J are TRBV24-1 and TRBJ2-7, with D perhaps matching TRBD1 or TRBD2 (5 bases each). Germline V gene data show CDR1 as KGHDR and CDR2 as SFDVKD. This CDR3 is built from 14 residues. Trimming cost V 4 bases and J 5 bases, with 14 bases left between them. As DNA, the CDR3 is TGTGCCACCAGTGAGGGCCGGGACGAAGACGAGCAGTACTTC. It is translated as CATSEGRDEDEQYF.

This clone appeared once. The gene calls are TRBV10-1 and TRBJ1-1; TRBD1 aligns across 7 bases. V trimming: 2 bases; J trimming: 4 bases; junction bases outside the gene matches: 10. Germline V gene lookup returns CDR1 WNHNN and CDR2 SYGVQD (reference sequence). CDR3 length equals 16 residues. The CDR3 reads CASSEKSGGKGTEAFF. The CDR3 coding sequence is TGCGCCAGCAGTGAGAAGTCAGGGGGAAAAGGCACTGAAGCTTTCTTT.

This chain joins TRBV12-3 or TRBV12-4 and TRBJ1-1, with 9 bases identical to TRBD1. The J segment lost 10 bases and the V segment lost 5 bases, leaving 5 bases of the junction unmatched. The CDR3 runs 12 residues. Written as DNA, the CDR3 is TGTGCCAGCAGTCCGCCGGGACAGGGAGCTTTCTTT. It yields the protein CASSPPGQGAFF.

V and J are TRBV4-3 and TRBJ2-7, with D uncertain. The V gene lost 1 base and the J gene lost 5 bases, with 12 bases spanning the gap. Germline lookup yields CDR1 LGHNA and CDR2 YSLEER. The CDR3 spans 14 residues. CDR3 sequence: CASSQGQDVDEQYF. The CDR3 DNA reads as TGCGCCAGCAGCCAAGGGCAGGATGTCGACGAGCAGTACTTC.

This clone was recorded a few times. This rearrangement joins TRBV6-1 to TRBJ1-2, with D maybe TRBD1 (6 bases). Germline values: CDR1 MNHNS, CDR2 SASEGT. V lost 2 bases and J 1 base, leaving 8 bases between the germline ends. The CDR3 runs to 14 residues. CDR3 coding DNA: TGTGCCAGCAGTGAACGGGACATTAACTATGGCTACACCTTC. It codes for CASSERDINYGYTF.

This chain uses TRBV5-1 with TRBJ2-3, with TRBD2 matching 15 bases. Germline V lookup: CDR1 SGHRS, CDR2 YFSETQ. The junction had 8 bases not matched to a gene; V was cut back by 4 bases and J by 5 bases. This CDR3 comprises 17 residues. CDR3 sequence (DNA): TGCGCCAGCAGCGGACTAGCGGGGGGGAATTCGAAAGATACGCAGTATTTT. Translation: CASSGLAGGNSKDTQYF.

The chain uses TRBV6-1 and TRBJ1-3, with D possibly matching TRBD1 (5 bases). Germline values: CDR1 MNHNS, CDR2 SASEGT. The CDR3 is 18 amino acids. Trimming pared 2 bases from V and 4 bases from J, leaving 21 bases between. In DNA, the CDR3 is TGTGCCAGCAGTGAAACTGTCGGGACCGTTACTCTCGGAAACACCATATATTTT. The encoded protein is CASSETVGTVTLGNTIYF.

The chain links TRBV13 to TRBJ1-6; 7 bases are a match to TRBD1. The CDR3 length is 16 residues. The germline V gene encodes CDR1 PRHDT and CDR2 FYEKMQ (reference sequence). After removal of 1 base from V and 7 bases from J, the junction contained 7 bases not matched to a gene. Written as DNA, the CDR3 is TGTGCCAGCAGCTTAGAGCCGCAGGGGGGGAATTCACCCCTCCACTTT. Protein product: CASSLEPQGGNSPLHF.

This clone came up a few times. The chain recombines TRBV27 with TRBJ1-6; unclear D gene. Trimming removed 4 bases at V and 0 bases at J, with 13 bases between. The germline CDR1 and CDR2 sequences are MNHEY and SMNVEV (reference sequence). The CDR3 is 17 amino acids. The CDR3 sequence is CASSSLHPSSYNSPLHF. The DNA for the CDR3 is TGTGCCAGCAGTTCCCTCCACCCTAGCTCCTATAATTCACCCCTCCACTTT.

This clone was seen a few times. J is TRBJ2-3 and V is TRBV5-4; 10 nucleotides agree with TRBD1. The J segment lost 3 bases and the V segment lost 0 bases, leaving 1 base of the junction unmatched. The CDR3 is made up of 15 amino acids. Germline V lookup: CDR1 SGHNT, CDR2 YYREEE (reference sequence). For the CDR3, the DNA is TGTGCCAGCAGCTTGGGGACAGGGGGGACAGATACGCAGTATTTT. Translation: CASSLGTGGTDTQYF.

V and J are TRBV14 and TRBJ1-1; TRBD1 agrees at 8 bases. The CDR3 extends over 15 amino acids. Germline V CDR1 and CDR2: SGHDN, FVKESK. The V and J ends lost 4 bases and 1 base, in that order; junction bases with no gene match: 5. The DNA for the CDR3 is TGTGCCAGCAGCCCCCGGACAGGGAAGAACACTGAAGCTTTCTTT. Residues: CASSPRTGKNTEAFF.

The chain is built from TRBV30 and TRBJ1-6; 7 nucleotides align to TRBD1. Germline assignment: CDR1 GTSNPN and CDR2 SVGIG (reference sequence). The V segment lost 2 bases and the J segment 9 bases; nucleotides outside the gene matches: 7. CDR3 length: 14 amino acids. The CDR3 coding sequence is TGTGCCTGGAGTCCGGCAGGGGGGTTTTCACCCCTCCACTTT. As protein: CAWSPAGGFSPLHF.

The V gene is TRBV19, the J gene TRBJ1-6; no firm D call. Germline V gives CDR1 LNHDA, CDR2 SQIVND (reference sequence). The CDR3 loop spans 13 amino acids. The V end lost 5 bases, the J end lost 6 bases, and 8 bases lay between the germline ends. CDR3 in amino acids: CASSLSSNSPLHF. In DNA form, the CDR3 reads TGTGCCAGTAGTTTATCCAGTAATTCACCCCTCCACTTT.

The chain employs TRBV6-5 and TRBJ1-1, with D possibly TRBD1 on 6 matching bases. The V gene's germline CDR1 is MNHEY and CDR2 SVGAGI. The CDR3 is 11 amino acids. The V end was cut by 6 bases, the J end by 14 bases, with 16 bases between. The CDR3 nucleotides are TGTGCCAGCAGGCACCTGACCGGGACATTCTTT. Translation: CASRHLTGTFF.